This TCR beta chain emerged from a study of T cell responses to AZD1222 COVID-19 vaccine. The CDR3 consists of 15 residues. The V segment lost 3 bases and the J segment 4 bases; nucleotides outside the gene matches: 6. Germline V gene sequence: CDR1 MDHEN, CDR2 SYDVKM. TCRdb's table, derived via immunoSEQ multiplex PCR, lists solely in-frame clones and lacks some. This repertoire shows some 180,000 clones, 94% found once; its top ten account for about 1.5%. The chain joins TRBV28 to TRBJ2-1; 7 nucleotides match TRBD1. The sequence derives from an adult who received the AZD1222 COVID-19 vaccine. The material was peripheral blood, obtained 28 days after the second AZD1222 dose. CDR3 sequence: CASSLARTGYNEQFF. DNA for the CDR3: TGTGCCAGCAGTTTGGCCCGGACAGGATACAATGAGCAGTTCTTC.